These T cell receptor beta chains were read from a single sample in a study of PD-L1 blockade in urothelial cancer. Clones were sequenced by immunoSEQ multiplex PCR, and TCRdb holds only the in-frame ones, with some missing. The sample holds more than 35,000 clones; roughly 78% are singletons and the top ten take under 4%. The sequenced sample was PBMCs, obtained around atezolizumab (anti-PD-L1) treatment. These receptors all stem from a man aged 65 to 85 with urothelial cancer. The CDR3 runs from the conserved cysteine through the conserved F or W. D genes are given only for firm matches. The size entry is marked missing in some rows and otherwise reads once, few, many or a size class.

cdr3_nt | cdr3_aa | v_call | clone_size | j_call | d_call
TGCGCCAGCAGCCAGGGACCCGGGACTAGCGGGGGATCGAGCTCCTACAATGAGCAGTTCTTC | CASSQGPGTSGGSSSYNEQFF | TRBV4-1 | . | TRBJ2-1 | TRBD2
TGTGCCAGCAGCTTAGGCCGGGACAGAAATCACGAGCAGTACTTC | CASSLGRDRNHEQYF | TRBV7-7 | once | TRBJ2-7 | TRBD1
TGTGCCACCAGTAGGAAGGGGGCTCGGAATGAGCAGTTCTTC | CATSRKGARNEQFF | TRBV15 | . | TRBJ2-1 | TRBD1
TGTGCCAGCAGCCAAGAGGTGACAGGGGGCCCAGATACGCAGTATTTT | CASSQEVTGGPDTQYF | TRBV4-2 | . | TRBJ2-3 | TRBD1
TGTGCCAGCAGTAGCCTGACAACTAGGAGGTACGAGCAGTACTTC | CASSSLTTRRYEQYF | TRBV28 | . | TRBJ2-7 | .
TGTGCCATCAGTGAGGGACTAGCGGTCTACAATGAGCAGTTCTTC | CAISEGLAVYNEQFF | TRBV10-3 | . | TRBJ2-1 | TRBD2
TGCGCCAGCAGAGCCGGGACAGGGAGCTACGAGCAGTACTTC | CASRAGTGSYEQYF | TRBV5-1 | . | TRBJ2-7 | TRBD1
TGCGCCAGCAGCTTGCGGGGGGGCCGAGAGACCCAGTACTTC | CASSLRGGRETQYF | TRBV5-1 | . | TRBJ2-5 | TRBD2
TGTGCCAGCAACAACCCTGACTGGGATACGCAGTATTTT | CASNNPDWDTQYF | TRBV2 | . | TRBJ2-3 | .
TGTGCCAGCAGTGAAAACAGGGGGACCTACAATGAGCAGTTCTTC | CASSENRGTYNEQFF | TRBV2 | . | TRBJ2-1 | TRBD1
TGTGCCAGCGCGGGCACCGGGGAGCTGTTTTTT | CASAGTGELFF | TRBV11-3 | few | TRBJ2-2 | .
TGTGCCAGCAGCTCCCGAGGGGGGGCCACCGGGGAGCTGTTTTTT | CASSSRGGATGELFF | TRBV7-2 | few | TRBJ2-2 | .
TGTGCCACCTCGAACCGACAGGGTTCTCGCTATGGCTACACCTTC | CATSNRQGSRYGYTF | TRBV2 | . | TRBJ1-2 | TRBD1
TGTGCAAGTCGCTTAGCGCTGCGGAGCCGCTCCTACAATGAGCAGTTCTTC | CASRLALRSRSYNEQFF | TRBV12-2 | . | TRBJ2-1 | .
TGCGCCAGCAGCCAGGCAGGGGGTCAGCCCCAGCATTTT | CASSQAGGQPQHF | TRBV4-1 | . | TRBJ1-5 | TRBD1
TGTGCCAGCAGCCCAAGTGGGGGGGCTAACTATGGCTACACCTTC | CASSPSGGANYGYTF | TRBV9 | . | TRBJ1-2 | .
TGTGCCAGTCAGCCGGGACAGTCCTACGAGCAGTACTTC | CASQPGQSYEQYF | TRBV2 | few | TRBJ2-7 | TRBD1
TGTGCCAGCAGTTTAGGGACAGGGGGCCTAGGCGAGCAGTACTTC | CASSLGTGGLGEQYF | TRBV27 | once | TRBJ2-7 | TRBD1
TGTGCCAGCAGTTACTCGGGGCTGAACACTGAAGCTTTCTTT | CASSYSGLNTEAFF | TRBV6-6 | . | TRBJ1-1 | .
TGCAGCGTTGACCGGGGGGGAAATGGCTACACCTTC | CSVDRGGNGYTF | TRBV29-1 | . | TRBJ1-2 | .
TGTGCCAGCAGCTTGTCTACGGGAAGCACAGATACGCAGTATTTT | CASSLSTGSTDTQYF | TRBV5-6 | . | TRBJ2-3 | .
TGTGCCAGAAGCCTCGGACAGAATAGCAATCAGCCCCAGCATTTT | CARSLGQNSNQPQHF | TRBV5-3 | once | TRBJ1-5 | .
TGTGCCGGCCGGGGGTCGGAGACTGAAGCTTTCTTT | CAGRGSETEAFF | TRBV7-9 | . | TRBJ1-1 | .
TGTGCCAGCAGTTTTCTAGCGGGGTCAGATACGCAGTATTTT | CASSFLAGSDTQYF | TRBV6-5 | . | TRBJ2-3 | TRBD2
TGTGCCAGCAGTTACGGACAGACGTACGAGCAGTACTTC | CASSYGQTYEQYF | TRBV6-5 | . | TRBJ2-7 | .
TGCAGCGTACGACAGGGGAACACTGAAGCTTTCTTT | CSVRQGNTEAFF | TRBV29-1 | . | TRBJ1-1 | TRBD1
TGTGCCAGCAGCTTGGACAGATCCTATGGCTACACCTTC | CASSLDRSYGYTF | TRBV7-2 | . | TRBJ1-2 | .
TGCAGCGTTGAAGCGTTCAGAGGCAGCTACACCTTC | CSVEAFRGSYTF | TRBV29-1 | . | TRBJ1-2 | .
TGTGCCAGCAGTCCCCAGGACAGGAGCTCCTACGAGCAGTACTTC | CASSPQDRSSYEQYF | TRBV28 | . | TRBJ2-7 | TRBD1
TGTGCCAGTAGTATAGGGACAACTGGAAACACCATATATTTT | CASSIGTTGNTIYF | TRBV19 | . | TRBJ1-3 | .
TGCAGCGTGGGGACAGGGTCTAGGGATCAGCCCCAGCATTTT | CSVGTGSRDQPQHF | TRBV29-1 | . | TRBJ1-5 | TRBD1
TGTGCCAGCAGCGTAGTTTCGGGGAGCGGGGCCAACGTCCTGACTTTC | CASSVVSGSGANVLTF | TRBV9 | . | TRBJ2-6 | .
TGTGCCAGCAGTTATTACACAGGGGAAGCTTTCTTT | CASSYYTGEAFF | TRBV6-5 | . | TRBJ1-1 | .
TGTGCCAGCAGGCAACAGGGGGCGAGCACAGATACGCAGTATTTT | CASRQQGASTDTQYF | TRBV28 | . | TRBJ2-3 | TRBD1
TGTGCCAGCAGCCCCAGCGGGGGGTCCACAGATACGCAGTATTTT | CASSPSGGSTDTQYF | TRBV7-9 | once | TRBJ2-3 | TRBD2
TGTGCCAGCAGTTACAGCAGGGTAAATCAAGAGACCCAGTACTTC | CASSYSRVNQETQYF | TRBV6-5 | once | TRBJ2-5 | .
TGCGCCAGCTCCCCGTCCCCGAACATGAACACTGAAGCTTTCTTT | CASSPSPNMNTEAFF | TRBV5-1 | . | TRBJ1-1 | .
TGTGCCAGCAGCTTATATCCGCGGGGGGGGGACCCCTACGAGCAGTACTTC | CASSLYPRGGDPYEQYF | TRBV7-6 | . | TRBJ2-7 | TRBD2
TGTGCCAGCAGTTTTACCGGACTAGCGGGGGGGCGGGATACGCAGTATTTT | CASSFTGLAGGRDTQYF | TRBV4-2 | . | TRBJ2-3 | TRBD2
TGTGCCAGCAGCGTAGCAGGGGGCGGCACCGGGGAGCTGTTTTTT | CASSVAGGGTGELFF | TRBV9 | . | TRBJ2-2 | TRBD1
TGCAGCGCCGAGGGTAGCACAGATACGCAGTATTTT | CSAEGSTDTQYF | TRBV29-1 | . | TRBJ2-3 | .
TGTGCCAGCAGTGAAAAAGGCAGGGAGGGAAGTGGCTACACCTTC | CASSEKGREGSGYTF | TRBV6-1 | . | TRBJ1-2 | .
TGTGCCAGCAGACCACGGACAGGGGGCAACTATGGCTACACCTTC | CASRPRTGGNYGYTF | TRBV5-8 | . | TRBJ1-2 | TRBD1
TGTGCCAGCAGTTTACTGAACGGCTATGGCTACACCTTC | CASSLLNGYGYTF | TRBV27 | . | TRBJ1-2 | .
TGTGCCAGCTCGCAGGGGGAGAGAGAAAAACTGTTTTTT | CASSQGEREKLFF | TRBV18 | . | TRBJ1-4 | TRBD1
TGCAGCGTGGCCGGGTCTAGGGGCGAGCAGTACTTC | CSVAGSRGEQYF | TRBV29-1 | . | TRBJ2-7 | .
TGTGCCAGCAGCCCGGGGGGCGTGAACACTGAAGCTTTCTTT | CASSPGGVNTEAFF | TRBV7-3 | . | TRBJ1-1 | .
TGTGCCAGCAGTTACTCGACAGGGGGCTACACTGAAGCTTTCTTT | CASSYSTGGYTEAFF | TRBV6-5 | once | TRBJ1-1 | TRBD1
TGTGCCAGCAGTGAAGCGACTCCGGGGACAGATACGCAGTATTTT | CASSEATPGTDTQYF | TRBV2 | . | TRBJ2-3 | .
TGTGCCAGTCGGCCCGGGACAGGGGGGCACTTAGAGCAGTACTTC | CASRPGTGGHLEQYF | TRBV5-4 | . | TRBJ2-7 | TRBD1
TGTGCCAGCAGTTACTCTCGGACAGCCTATGGCTACACCTTC | CASSYSRTAYGYTF | TRBV6-5 | few | TRBJ1-2 | .
TGTGCCAGCAGTAAGCTAGCGGGAGCGTTCCCCGAGCAGTACTTC | CASSKLAGAFPEQYF | TRBV28 | . | TRBJ2-7 | TRBD2